This TCR beta chain emerged from a study of graft-versus-host responses after intestinal transplantation. Background on the study: Anti-thymocyte globulin served as induction for all recipients, who then took tacrolimus and steroids for three to four years.

General study results and limits: When patients had graft-donor T cell macrochimerism, their allografts held high graft-versus-host to host-versus-graft clonal ratios. GvH clones detected in recipient marrow included some appearing first in ileum or blood.

For this clone: Its matching antigen is unknown.

TCRdb's table, derived via immunoSEQ multiplex PCR, lists solely in-frame clones and lacks some. The sample gives 90,000 to 150,000 clones, around 95% of which show up once; 3% to 4% is in the top ten. The CDR3 covers 14 residues. The V gene end was trimmed by 4 bases and the J gene end by 2 bases; junction bases not matched to a gene: 1. CDR1 and CDR2 from the germline V gene are MGHRA and YSYEKL. The chain joins TRBV4-1 to TRBJ1-5, with 8 bases fitting TRBD1. The sequence was obtained from a human donor who received an intestinal transplant. The sequenced sample was unstimulated CD8+ T cells sorted from spleen or lymph node cells, obtained before intestinal transplant. The CDR3 loop is CASSLTGGNQPQHF. CDR3 DNA sequence: TGCGCCAGCAGCCTGACAGGGGGCAATCAGCCCCAGCATTTT.